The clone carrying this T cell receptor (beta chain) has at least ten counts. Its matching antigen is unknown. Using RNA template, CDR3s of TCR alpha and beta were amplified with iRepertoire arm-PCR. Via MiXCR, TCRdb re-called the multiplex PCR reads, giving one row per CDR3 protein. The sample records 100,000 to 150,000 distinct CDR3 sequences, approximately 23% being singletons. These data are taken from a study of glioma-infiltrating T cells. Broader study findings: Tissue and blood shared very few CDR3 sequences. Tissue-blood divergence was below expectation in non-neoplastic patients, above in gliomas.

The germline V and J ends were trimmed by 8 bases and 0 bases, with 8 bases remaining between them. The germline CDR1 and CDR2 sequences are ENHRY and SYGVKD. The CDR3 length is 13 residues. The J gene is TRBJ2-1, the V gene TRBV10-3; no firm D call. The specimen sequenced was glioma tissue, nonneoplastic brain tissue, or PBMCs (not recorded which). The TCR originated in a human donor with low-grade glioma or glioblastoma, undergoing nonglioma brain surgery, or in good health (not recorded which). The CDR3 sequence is CAILPTSYNEQFF. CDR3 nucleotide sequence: TGTGCCATCCTTCCGACCTCCTACAATGAGCAGTTCTTC.